The 27 T cell receptor beta chains below all came from one sample that was sequenced in a study of OX40 agonist ivuxolimab in advanced cancers. Repertoires were generated with immunoSEQ multiplex PCR, while TCRdb's copy carries only in-frame clones and drops some. The sample lists 20,000 or so clones; roughly four fifths were seen once. This specimen consisted of CD4+ or CD8+ T cells sorted from blood, obtained in a trial of the OX40 agonist ivuxolimab. The receptors come from an adult with an advanced solid tumor such as melanoma, head and neck, liver or kidney cancer.

The rearrangement uses TRBV5-1 and TRBJ2-5; a possible D gene is TRBD2 (5 bases). The V gene lost 0 bases and the J gene lost 4 bases, with 13 bases spanning the gap. The CDR3 length is 15 residues. Per the germline V gene, CDR1 is SGHRS and CDR2 is YFSETQ. The CDR3 here is CASSLGSGWGETQYF. The CDR3 coding sequence is TGCGCCAGCAGCTTGGGGTCGGGGTGGGGAGAGACCCAGTACTTC.

V usage is TRBV28 and J usage is TRBJ2-3, with TRBD2 matching over 14 bases. Germline trimming cut 2 bases from V and 14 bases from J; bases unmatched to any gene: 12. CDR3 size: 16 residues. Germline V gives CDR1 MDHEN, CDR2 SYDVKM. CDR3 DNA: TGTGCCAGCAGTTTACACCCCGGGACTAGCGGGAGAACTAGGTATTTT. It codes for CASSLHPGTSGRTRYF.

The V call is TRBV14, the J call TRBJ2-3, with D possibly matching TRBD2 (6 bases). V was pared by 4 bases and J by 4 bases, with 9 bases between. The CDR3 extends over 13 amino acids. Germline values: CDR1 SGHDN, CDR2 FVKESK. CDR3 in amino acids: CASSRGGADTQYF. The CDR3 DNA sequence: TGTGCCAGCAGCCGAGGAGGGGCAGATACGCAGTATTTT.

This rearrangement joins TRBV27 to TRBJ2-1; 8 positions match TRBD2. Germline lookup yields CDR1 MNHEY and CDR2 SMNVEV (reference sequence). The junction had 4 bases not matched to a gene; V was cut back by 3 bases and J by 0 bases. The CDR3 is made up of 16 amino acids. Here the CDR3 reads CASSFVAGFSYNEQFF. The DNA for the CDR3 is TGTGCCAGCAGTTTTGTAGCGGGATTCTCCTACAATGAGCAGTTCTTC.

The chain recombines TRBV19 with TRBJ2-1; a weak D match, TRBD2 (6 bases). Germline CDR1 reads LNHDA; CDR2 reads SQIVND (reference sequence). The CDR3 sequence is 12 residues long. The germline V and J ends were trimmed by 5 bases and 5 bases, with 7 bases remaining between them. The CDR3 here is CASSWGDNEQFF. The CDR3 bases are TGTGCCAGTAGTTGGGGGGACAATGAGCAGTTCTTC.

This sequence joins TRBV28 and TRBJ2-3; 9 bases line up with TRBD2. The CDR3 runs to 15 residues. Trimming cost V 6 bases and J 4 bases; bases outside gene matches: 8. The germline V gene encodes CDR1 MDHEN and CDR2 SYDVKM. In nucleotides, the CDR3 is TGTGCCAGCAGATTGATTAGCGGGGGAGCAGATACGCAGTATTTT. Protein: CASRLISGGADTQYF. Looking up the rest from reference TRBV28 and TRBJ2-3 gives the full variable domain: DVKVTQSSRYLVKRTGEKVFLECVQDMDHENMFWYRQDPGLGLRLIYFSYDVKMKEKGDIPEGYSVSREKKERFSLILESASTNQTSMYLCASRLISGGADTQYFGPGTRLTVL.

J is TRBJ2-3 and V is TRBV6-1; 7 nucleotides align to TRBD1. Looked up from germline, CDR1 is MNHNS and CDR2 is SASEGT. The CDR3 length is 14 residues. Trimming took 8 bases from V and 0 from J; bases not matched to a gene: 5. The CDR3 coding sequence is TGTGCCAGCCTCCCGACAGGGAGCACAGATACGCAGTATTTT. Amino acid sequence: CASLPTGSTDTQYF.

V is TRBV27 and J is TRBJ2-7; D may be TRBD1 (6 bases). With 4 bases removed from V and 6 bases from J, the gap between germline ends came to 13 bases. This CDR3 contains 13 residues. The germline V gene encodes CDR1 MNHEY and CDR2 SMNVEV (reference sequence). CDR3 DNA sequence: TGTGCCAGCAGTTCACTTCAGGGGCGCGAGCAGTACTTC. Translating gives CASSSLQGREQYF.

The chain combines TRBV29-1 with TRBJ2-3; 7 bases agree with TRBD2. CDR3 length: 14 amino acids. Germline lookup yields CDR1 SQVTM and CDR2 ANQGSEA. With V trimmed by 7 bases and J by 0 bases, 7 bases remained unmatched. The CDR3: CSAVSGTSTDTQYF. The DNA for the CDR3 is TGCAGCGCTGTAAGCGGGACTAGCACAGATACGCAGTATTTT.

The chain combines TRBV5-5 with TRBJ1-3; no reliable D call. Trimming removed 3 bases from V and 3 bases from J, with 13 bases in between. This CDR3 is built from 15 residues. The germline V gene encodes CDR1 SGHKS and CDR2 YYEKEE (reference sequence). The CDR3 coding sequence is TGTGCCAGCAGCTCCGGAGTAGGGATTGGAAACACCATATATTTT. Its translation: CASSSGVGIGNTIYF.

The chain has TRBV18 and TRBJ2-2, with D perhaps TRBD1 (5 bases). This CDR3 has 14 amino acids. Trimming shortened V by 5 bases and J by 5 bases, and 12 bases separated the two germline ends. Germline-derived CDR1 and CDR2 are KGHSH and LQKENI. CDR3 protein: CASSAGSRTGELFF. CDR3 bases: TGTGCCAGCTCAGCAGGGTCGCGAACCGGGGAGCTGTTTTTT.

This clone came up a few times. In nucleotides, the CDR3 is TGCGCCAGCAGCCAACATTTCACAGGGACCACTGAAGCTTTCTTT. Its protein product is CASSQHFTGTTEAFF. The chain combines TRBV4-1 with TRBJ1-1, with a weak D call TRBD1 (6 bases). V was pared by 2 bases and J by 4 bases, with 14 bases between. The germline gives CDR1 MGHRA, CDR2 YSYEKL. The CDR3 has 15 residues.

The chain employs TRBV7-2 and TRBJ2-7; no clear D. The CDR3 is 11 amino acids. Germline V lookup: CDR1 SGHTA, CDR2 FQGNSA. The V end was cut by 3 bases, the J end by 3 bases, with 3 bases between. For the CDR3, the DNA is TGTGCCAGCAGCTTTAGCTACGAGCAGTACTTC. Its translation is CASSFSYEQYF.

The V and J genes are TRBV6-6 and TRBJ1-5; perhaps TRBD1 as D (5 bases). The germline gives CDR1 MNHNY, CDR2 SVGAGI (reference sequence). V was pared by 0 bases and J by 4 bases, with 13 bases between. There are 16 residues in the CDR3. DNA for the CDR3: TGTGCCAGCAGTTACTCAAGGCAGGGAAAGAATCAGCCCCAGCATTTT. Translating gives CASSYSRQGKNQPQHF.

The CDR3 sequence is CASSQDVSGAGILTGGYTF. CDR3 coding DNA: TGTGCCAGCAGCCAAGACGTGTCAGGGGCGGGTATCCTAACAGGTGGCTACACCTTC. This chain uses TRBV4-2 with TRBJ1-2; weak D call: TRBD1 (6 bases). The CDR3 consists of 19 residues. V shed 0 bases and J shed 7 bases, with 27 bases lying between them. Germline V gives CDR1 LGHNA, CDR2 YNFKEQ.

This clone came up once. The chain employs TRBV20-1 and TRBJ2-7, with a tentative D call TRBD1 (5 bases). The CDR3 is made up of 11 amino acids. Germline CDR1 reads DFQATT; CDR2 reads SNEGSKA (reference sequence). The germline V and J ends were trimmed by 5 bases and 7 bases, with 12 bases remaining between them. Here the CDR3 reads CSADQRTEQYF. For the CDR3, the DNA is TGCAGTGCTGACCAAAGGACAGAGCAGTACTTC.

This chain uses TRBV5-6 with TRBJ1-2; a weak D match, TRBD1 (5 bases). The CDR3 runs 13 residues. With 2 bases removed from V and 2 bases from J, the gap between germline ends came to 7 bases. CDR1 SGHDT and CDR2 YYEEEE come from the germline V gene. The CDR3 here is CASSFKGNYGYTF. CDR3 DNA: TGTGCCAGCAGCTTTAAGGGGAACTATGGCTACACCTTC.

V is TRBV28 and J is TRBJ1-1; D is perhaps TRBD1 (5 bases). Per the germline V gene, CDR1 is MDHEN and CDR2 is SYDVKM. The CDR3 is made up of 15 amino acids. Trimming pared 6 bases from V and 2 bases from J, leaving 16 bases between. The CDR3 region has the DNA TGTGCCAGCAGACCCAGGGTTAGTAGAAACACTGAAGCTTTCTTT. Translating it yields CASRPRVSRNTEAFF.

The V gene is TRBV27, the J gene TRBJ1-4, with 7 bases that match TRBD1. Germline V gene sequence: CDR1 MNHEY, CDR2 SMNVEV (reference sequence). The CDR3 loop spans 15 amino acids. With 5 bases clipped from V and 3 bases from J, the junction kept 6 bases outside the gene matches. For the CDR3, the DNA is TGTGCCAGCAGTGTCGACAGGGCCCCTAATGAAAAACTGTTTTTT. Translating gives CASSVDRAPNEKLFF. Full variable domain (rest looked up from reference TRBV27 and TRBJ1-4): EAQVTQNPRYLITVTGKKLTVTCSQNMNHEYMSWYRQDPGLGLRQIYYSMNVEVTDKGDVPEGYKVSRKEKRNFPLILESPSPNQTSLYFCASSVDRAPNEKLFFGSGTQLSVL.

V and J are TRBV5-6 and TRBJ1-1; no reliable D call. The CDR3 has 12 residues. The V gene lost 2 bases and the J gene lost 7 bases, with 9 bases spanning the gap. Germline V gene sequence: CDR1 SGHDT, CDR2 YYEEEE. CDR3 in DNA: TGTGCCAGCAGCTTAAGATATAATGAAGCTTTCTTT. Translation: CASSLRYNEAFF.

The CDR3 spells CASSYSIGGVNSPLHF. CDR3 nucleotide sequence: TGTGCCAGCAGTTACTCGATTGGAGGGGTTAATTCACCCCTCCACTTT. V gene TRBV6-6 combines with J gene TRBJ1-6; TRBD1 might be the D (5 bases). V lost 0 bases to trimming and J lost 6 bases, with 12 bases between them. CDR3 length equals 16 residues. Germline CDR1 is MNHNY and CDR2 is SVGAGI (reference sequence).

The chain couples TRBV5-6 to TRBJ2-1; 14 bases map to TRBD2. The CDR3 is made up of 16 amino acids. Germline V gives CDR1 SGHDT, CDR2 YYEEEE. Germline trimming cut 3 bases from V and 8 bases from J; bases unmatched to any gene: 7. In DNA, the CDR3 is TGTGCCAGCAGCTGGGGAGGGACTAGCGGGAGCGATGAGCAGTTCTTC. Translated: CASSWGGTSGSDEQFF.

The V and J genes are TRBV5-4 and TRBJ1-1, with 10 bases aligning to TRBD1. Germline V gene data show CDR1 as SGHNT and CDR2 as YYREEE (reference sequence). CDR3 length: 13 residues. V gave up 6 bases and J gave up 7 bases; unmatched junction bases: 6. The CDR3 here is CASNRGTGVEAFF. CDR3 DNA: TGTGCCAGCAACAGGGGGACAGGGGTTGAAGCTTTCTTT.

The CDR3 is CASSLGADGYYGYTF. DNA for the CDR3: TGTGCCAGCAGCTTGGGAGCGGACGGCTACTATGGCTACACCTTC. The V call is TRBV5-5, the J call TRBJ1-2; D gene uncertain. Germline lookup yields CDR1 SGHKS and CDR2 YYEKEE (reference sequence). Trimming removed 0 bases from V and 3 bases from J, with 12 bases in between. CDR3 length: 15 amino acids. The entire variable domain, with the rest obtained from reference TRBV5-5 and TRBJ1-2, is as follows: DAGVTQSPTHLIKTRGQQVTLRCSPISGHKSVSWYQQVLGQGPQFIFQYYEKEERGRGNFPDRFSARQFPNYSSELNVNALLLGDSALYLCASSLGADGYYGYTFGSGTRLTVV.

This rearrangement joins TRBV18 to TRBJ2-7; 7 nucleotides match TRBD1. Trimming took 3 bases from V and 2 from J; bases not matched to a gene: 7. The CDR3 covers 15 residues. CDR1 is KGHSH, CDR2 LQKENI, per germline. CDR3 residues: CASSPAEGAAYEQYF. The CDR3 nucleotides read TGTGCCAGCTCACCCGCTGAGGGGGCGGCCTACGAGCAGTACTTC.

J is TRBJ1-1 and V is TRBV6-5; D is undetermined. V gave up 7 bases and J gave up 1 base, with 7 bases separating them. CDR3 length equals 12 residues. Per the germline V gene, CDR1 is MNHEY and CDR2 is SVGAGI. CDR3 loop: CASTNWNTEAFF. The CDR3 DNA is TGTGCCAGCACCAACTGGAACACTGAAGCTTTCTTT.

The rearrangement uses TRBV7-2 and TRBJ1-2, with D tentatively TRBD1 (5 bases). This CDR3 has 15 amino acids. V was clipped by 2 bases and J by 8 bases, with 18 bases between them. From germline, CDR1 is SGHTA and CDR2 FQGNSA. CDR3 protein: CASSLSGIQIWGYTF. CDR3 in DNA: TGTGCCAGCAGCTTATCAGGGATCCAGATCTGGGGCTACACCTTC.